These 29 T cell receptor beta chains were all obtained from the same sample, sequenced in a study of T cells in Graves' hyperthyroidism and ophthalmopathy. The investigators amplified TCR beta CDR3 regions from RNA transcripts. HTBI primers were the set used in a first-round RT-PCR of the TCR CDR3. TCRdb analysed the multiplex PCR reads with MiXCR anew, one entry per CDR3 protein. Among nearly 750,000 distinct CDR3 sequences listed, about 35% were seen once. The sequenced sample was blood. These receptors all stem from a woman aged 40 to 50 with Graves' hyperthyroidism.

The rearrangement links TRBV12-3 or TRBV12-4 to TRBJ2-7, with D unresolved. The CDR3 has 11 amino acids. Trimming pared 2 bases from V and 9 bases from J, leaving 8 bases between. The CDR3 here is CASSLTQRQYF. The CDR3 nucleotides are TGTGCCAGCAGTTTAACCCAGCGGCAGTACTTC.

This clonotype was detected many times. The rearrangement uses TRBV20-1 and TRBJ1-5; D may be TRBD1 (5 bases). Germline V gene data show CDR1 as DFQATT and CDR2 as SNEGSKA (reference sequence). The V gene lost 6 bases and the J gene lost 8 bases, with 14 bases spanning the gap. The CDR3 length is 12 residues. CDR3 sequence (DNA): TGCAGTGCCAGCCGCCAAGGGGAGCCCCAGCATTTT. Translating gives CSASRQGEPQHF.

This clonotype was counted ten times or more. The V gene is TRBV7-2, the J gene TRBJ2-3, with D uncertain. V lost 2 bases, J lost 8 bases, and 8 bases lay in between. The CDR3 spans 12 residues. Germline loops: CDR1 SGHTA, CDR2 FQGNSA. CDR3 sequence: CASSLTSSTQYF. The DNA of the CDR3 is TGTGCCAGCAGCTTAACATCGAGTACGCAGTATTTT.

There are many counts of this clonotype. The DNA for the CDR3 is TGTGCCAGTAGCGAGAATACTGGGGCCAACGTCCTGACTTTC. This codes for CASSENTGANVLTF. The gene calls are TRBV19 and TRBJ2-6; D is uncertain. The germline V gene encodes CDR1 LNHDA and CDR2 SQIVND (reference sequence). Trimming took off 6 bases at V and 2 bases at J, with 8 bases between the two ends. The CDR3 covers 14 residues. The complete variable domain, with remaining parts taken from reference TRBV19 and TRBJ2-6, reads DGGITQSPKYLFRKEGQNVTLSCEQNLNHDAMYWYRQDPGQGLRLIYYSQIVNDFQKGDIAEGYSVSREKKESFPLTVTSAQKNPTAFYLCASSENTGANVLTFGAGSRLTVL.

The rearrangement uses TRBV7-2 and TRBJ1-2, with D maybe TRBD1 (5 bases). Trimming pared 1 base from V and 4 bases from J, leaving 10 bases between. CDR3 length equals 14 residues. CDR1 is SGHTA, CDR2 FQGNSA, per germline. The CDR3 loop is CASSLGVGAYGYTF. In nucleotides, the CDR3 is TGTGCCAGCAGCTTAGGCGTAGGGGCCTATGGCTACACCTTC.

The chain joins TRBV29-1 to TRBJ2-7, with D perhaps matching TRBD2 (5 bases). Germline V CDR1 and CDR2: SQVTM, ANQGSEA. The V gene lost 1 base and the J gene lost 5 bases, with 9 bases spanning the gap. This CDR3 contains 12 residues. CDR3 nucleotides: TGCAGCGTTGAAGCGAACGGGAACGAGCAGTACTTC. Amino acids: CSVEANGNEQYF.

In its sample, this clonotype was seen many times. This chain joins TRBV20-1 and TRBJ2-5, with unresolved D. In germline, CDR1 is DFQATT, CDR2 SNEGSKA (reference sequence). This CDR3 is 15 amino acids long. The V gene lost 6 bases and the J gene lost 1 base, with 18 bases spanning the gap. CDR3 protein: CSATWEGPFQETQYF. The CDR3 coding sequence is TGCAGTGCCACTTGGGAAGGTCCATTCCAAGAGACCCAGTACTTC.

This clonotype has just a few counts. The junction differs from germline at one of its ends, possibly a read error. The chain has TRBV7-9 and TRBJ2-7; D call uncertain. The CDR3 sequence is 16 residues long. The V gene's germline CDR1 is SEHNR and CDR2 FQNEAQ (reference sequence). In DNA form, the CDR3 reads TGCGCCAGCAGCCAAGTAGTTTTAGGGCTCCACTACGAGCAGTACTTC. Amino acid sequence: CASSQVVLGLHYEQYF.

The CDR3 nucleotides read TGCGCCAGCAGTCAAGCTACAGGGTCCGGAGTTTCCGAGCAGTACTTC. Translation gives CASSQATGSGVSEQYF. The chain employs TRBV5-1 and TRBJ2-7, with D maybe TRBD1 (6 bases). V lost 5 bases and J 6 bases, leaving 24 bases between the germline ends. The CDR3 extends over 16 amino acids. Germline lookup yields CDR1 SGHRS and CDR2 YFSETQ.

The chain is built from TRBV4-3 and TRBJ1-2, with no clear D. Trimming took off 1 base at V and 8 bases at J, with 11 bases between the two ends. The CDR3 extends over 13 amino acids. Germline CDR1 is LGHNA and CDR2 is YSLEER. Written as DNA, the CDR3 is TGCGCCAGCAGCCAAGGAGGAGGGCAAGGCTACACCTTC. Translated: CASSQGGGQGYTF.

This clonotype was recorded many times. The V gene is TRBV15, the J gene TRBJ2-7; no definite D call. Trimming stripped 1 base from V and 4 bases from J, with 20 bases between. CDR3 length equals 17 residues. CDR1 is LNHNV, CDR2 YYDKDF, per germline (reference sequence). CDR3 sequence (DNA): TGTGCCACCAGCAGAGGTGCCCTTAAAGCAGTTCTGTACGAGCAGTACTTC. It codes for CATSRGALKAVLYEQYF.

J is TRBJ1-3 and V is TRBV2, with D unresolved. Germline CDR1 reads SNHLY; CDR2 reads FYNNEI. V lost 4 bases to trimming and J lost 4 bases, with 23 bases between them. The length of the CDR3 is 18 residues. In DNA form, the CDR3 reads TGTGCCAGCAGTGTGTCCGTAACGGGAGTTTCTGGGGGAAACACCATATATTTT. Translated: CASSVSVTGVSGGNTIYF. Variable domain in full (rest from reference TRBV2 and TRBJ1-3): EPEVTQTPSHQVTQMGQEVILRCVPISNHLYFYWYRQILGQKVEFLVSFYNNEISEKSEIFDDQFSVERPDGSNFTLKIRSTKLEDSAMYFCASSVSVTGVSGGNTIYFGEGSWLTVV.

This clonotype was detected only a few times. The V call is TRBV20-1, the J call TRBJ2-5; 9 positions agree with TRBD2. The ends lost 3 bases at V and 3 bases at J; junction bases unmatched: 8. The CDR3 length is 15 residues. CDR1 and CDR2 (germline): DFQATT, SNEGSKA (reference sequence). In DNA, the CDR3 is TGCAGTGCTAGGCCTCGGCTAGCGGGGAAAGAGACCCAGTACTTC. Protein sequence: CSARPRLAGKETQYF.

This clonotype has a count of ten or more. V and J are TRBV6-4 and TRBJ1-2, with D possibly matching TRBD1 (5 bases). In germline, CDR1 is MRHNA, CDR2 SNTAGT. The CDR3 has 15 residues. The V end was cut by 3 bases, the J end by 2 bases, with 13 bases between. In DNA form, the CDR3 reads TGTGCCAGCAGTGAGCTGGGACTTCGAAACTATGGCTACACCTTC. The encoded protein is CASSELGLRNYGYTF.

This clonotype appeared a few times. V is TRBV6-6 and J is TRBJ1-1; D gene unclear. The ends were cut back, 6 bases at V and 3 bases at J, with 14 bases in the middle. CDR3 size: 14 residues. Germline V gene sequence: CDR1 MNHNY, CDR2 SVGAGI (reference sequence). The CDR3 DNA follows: TGTGCCAGCAGCCGTGAAAGGTGGGACACTGAAGCTTTCTTT. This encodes CASSRERWDTEAFF.

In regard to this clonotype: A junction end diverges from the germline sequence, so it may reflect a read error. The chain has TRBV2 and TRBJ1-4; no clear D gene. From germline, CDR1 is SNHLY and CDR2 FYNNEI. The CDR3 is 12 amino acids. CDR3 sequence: CASSEMGAGRSF. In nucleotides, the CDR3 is TGTGCCAGCAGTGAAATGGGAGCGGGCCGTTCTTTT.

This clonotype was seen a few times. CDR3 DNA: TGTGCCAGTAGGGCTAGCGGGGGCCAAGAGACCCAGTACTTC. Amino acids: CASRASGGQETQYF. This chain uses TRBV19 with TRBJ2-5; 10 nucleotides match TRBD2. The trim removed 6 bases at V and 1 base at J, leaving 2 bases unmatched. CDR3 length: 14 amino acids. Germline CDR1 LNHDA, CDR2 SQIVND (reference sequence).

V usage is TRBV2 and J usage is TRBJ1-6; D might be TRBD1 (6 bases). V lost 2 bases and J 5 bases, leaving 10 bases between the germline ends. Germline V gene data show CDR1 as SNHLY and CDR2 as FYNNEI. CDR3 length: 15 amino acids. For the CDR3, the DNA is TGTGCCAGCAGTGAACGGGGGGCTCATAATTCACCCCTCCACTTT. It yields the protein CASSERGAHNSPLHF.

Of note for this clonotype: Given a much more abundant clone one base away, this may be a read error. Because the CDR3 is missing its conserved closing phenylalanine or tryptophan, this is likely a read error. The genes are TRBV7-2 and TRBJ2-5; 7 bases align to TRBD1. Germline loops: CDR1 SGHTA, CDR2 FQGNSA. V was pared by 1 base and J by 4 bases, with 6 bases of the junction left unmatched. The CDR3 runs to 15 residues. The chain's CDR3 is CASSLGWTGRETQYL. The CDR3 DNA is TGTGCCAGCAGCTTAGGGTGGACAGGCCGAGAGACCCAGTACCTC.

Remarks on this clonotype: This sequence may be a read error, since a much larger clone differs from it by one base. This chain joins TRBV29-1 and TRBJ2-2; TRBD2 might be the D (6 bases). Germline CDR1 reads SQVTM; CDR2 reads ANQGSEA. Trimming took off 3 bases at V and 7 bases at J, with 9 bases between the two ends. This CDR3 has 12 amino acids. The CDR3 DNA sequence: TGCAGCGTTGATATGGGGGGCGGGGAGCTGTTTTTT. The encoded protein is CSVDMGGGELFF.

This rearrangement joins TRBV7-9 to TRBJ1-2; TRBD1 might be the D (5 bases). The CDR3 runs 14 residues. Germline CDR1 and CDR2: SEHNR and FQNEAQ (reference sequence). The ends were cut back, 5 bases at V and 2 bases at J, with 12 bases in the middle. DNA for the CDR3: TGTGCCAGCAGCCAAGGGACGAGAAACTATGGCTACACCTTC. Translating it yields CASSQGTRNYGYTF.

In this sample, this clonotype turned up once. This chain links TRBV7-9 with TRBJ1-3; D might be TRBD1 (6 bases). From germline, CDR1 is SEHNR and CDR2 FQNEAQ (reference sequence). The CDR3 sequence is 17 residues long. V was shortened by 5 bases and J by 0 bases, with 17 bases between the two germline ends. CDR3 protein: CASSQPFPGASGNTIYF. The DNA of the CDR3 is TGTGCCAGCAGCCAACCCTTTCCGGGGGCCTCTGGAAACACCATATATTTT.

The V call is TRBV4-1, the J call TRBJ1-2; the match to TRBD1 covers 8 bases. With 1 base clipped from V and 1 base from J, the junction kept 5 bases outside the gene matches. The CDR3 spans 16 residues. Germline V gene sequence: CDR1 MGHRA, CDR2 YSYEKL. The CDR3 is CASSQAQGAGNYGYTF. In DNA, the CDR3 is TGCGCCAGCAGCCAAGCGCAGGGGGCGGGTAACTATGGCTACACCTTC.

The CDR3 loop reads CASSKQRDGEQYF. CDR3 DNA: TGTGCCAGCAGCAAACAACGAGACGGCGAGCAGTACTTC. The V call is TRBV3-1, the J call TRBJ2-7; D not certain. V lost 5 bases, J lost 6 bases, and 14 bases lay in between. The CDR3 spans 13 residues. In germline, CDR1 is LGHDT, CDR2 YNNKEL (reference sequence).

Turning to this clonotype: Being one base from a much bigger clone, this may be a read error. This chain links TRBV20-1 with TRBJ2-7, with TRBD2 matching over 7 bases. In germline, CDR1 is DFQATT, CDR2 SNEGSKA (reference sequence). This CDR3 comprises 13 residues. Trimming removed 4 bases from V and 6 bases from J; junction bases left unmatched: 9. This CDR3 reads CSAMEGGLPEQYF. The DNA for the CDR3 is TGCAGTGCTATGGAGGGAGGGCTGCCCGAGCAGTACTTC.

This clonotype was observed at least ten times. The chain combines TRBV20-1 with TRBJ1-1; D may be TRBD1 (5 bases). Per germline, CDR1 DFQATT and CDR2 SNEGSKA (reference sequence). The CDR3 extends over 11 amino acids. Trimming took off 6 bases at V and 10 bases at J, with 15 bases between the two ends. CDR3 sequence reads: CSALDKGAAFF. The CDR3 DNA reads TGCAGTGCCTTAGACAAAGGGGCAGCTTTCTTT.

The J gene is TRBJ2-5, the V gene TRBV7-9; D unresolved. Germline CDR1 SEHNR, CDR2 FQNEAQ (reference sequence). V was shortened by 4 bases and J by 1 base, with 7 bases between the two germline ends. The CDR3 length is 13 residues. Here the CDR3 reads CASSYPTQETQYF. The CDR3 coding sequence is TGTGCCAGCAGCTACCCCACCCAAGAGACCCAGTACTTC.

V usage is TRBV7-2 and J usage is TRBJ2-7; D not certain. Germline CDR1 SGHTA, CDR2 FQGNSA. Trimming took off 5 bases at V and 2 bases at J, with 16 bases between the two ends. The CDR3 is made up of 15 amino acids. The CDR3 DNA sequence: TGTGCCAGCAGCGCCTCTATCGGGCGGCCCTACGAGCAGTACTTC. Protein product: CASSASIGRPYEQYF.

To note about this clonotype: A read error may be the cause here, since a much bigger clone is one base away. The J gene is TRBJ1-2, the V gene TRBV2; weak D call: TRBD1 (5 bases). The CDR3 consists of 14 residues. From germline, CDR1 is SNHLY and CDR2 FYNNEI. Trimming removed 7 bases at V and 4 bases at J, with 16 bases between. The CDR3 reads CASNWGRSSYGYTF. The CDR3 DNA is TGTGCCAGCAACTGGGGCCGGTCGTCCTATGGCTACACCTTC.